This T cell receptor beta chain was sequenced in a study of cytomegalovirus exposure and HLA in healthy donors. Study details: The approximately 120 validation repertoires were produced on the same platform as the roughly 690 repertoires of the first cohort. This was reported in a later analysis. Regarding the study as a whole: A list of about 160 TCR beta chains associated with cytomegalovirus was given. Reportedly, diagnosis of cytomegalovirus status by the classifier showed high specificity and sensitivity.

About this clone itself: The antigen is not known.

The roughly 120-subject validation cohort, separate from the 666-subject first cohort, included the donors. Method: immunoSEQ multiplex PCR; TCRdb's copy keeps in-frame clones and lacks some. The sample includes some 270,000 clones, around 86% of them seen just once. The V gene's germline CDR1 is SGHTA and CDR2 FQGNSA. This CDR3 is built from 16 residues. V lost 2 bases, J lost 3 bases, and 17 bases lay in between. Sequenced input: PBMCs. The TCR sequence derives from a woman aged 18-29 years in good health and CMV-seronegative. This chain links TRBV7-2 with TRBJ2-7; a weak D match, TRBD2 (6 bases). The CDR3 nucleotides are TGTGCCAGCAGCTTACCATTAGCGGAGTCAAGCTACGAGCAGTACTTC. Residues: CASSLPLAESSYEQYF.